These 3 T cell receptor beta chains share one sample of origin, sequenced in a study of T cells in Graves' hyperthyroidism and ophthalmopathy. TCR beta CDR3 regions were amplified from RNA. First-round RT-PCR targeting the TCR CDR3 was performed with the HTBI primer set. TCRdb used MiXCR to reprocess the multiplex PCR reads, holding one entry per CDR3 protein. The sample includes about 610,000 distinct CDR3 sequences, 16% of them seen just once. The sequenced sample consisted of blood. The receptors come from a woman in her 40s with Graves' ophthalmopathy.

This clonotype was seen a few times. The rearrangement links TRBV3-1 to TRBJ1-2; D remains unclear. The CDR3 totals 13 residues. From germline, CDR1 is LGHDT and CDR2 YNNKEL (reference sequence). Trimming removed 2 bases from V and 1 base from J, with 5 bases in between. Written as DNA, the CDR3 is TGTGCCAGCAGCCAATCCGATAACTATGGCTACACCTTC. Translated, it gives CASSQSDNYGYTF. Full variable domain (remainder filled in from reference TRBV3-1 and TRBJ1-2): DTAVSQTPKYLVTQMGNDKSIKCEQNLGHDTMYWYKQDSKKFLKIMFSYNNKELIINETVPNRFSPKSPDKAHLNLHINSLELGDSAVYFCASSQSDNYGYTFGSGTRLTVV.

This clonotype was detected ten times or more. As DNA, the CDR3 is TGTGCCAGCAGTGACCCGGGACAGGGTACAGATACGCAGTATTTT. Amino acid sequence: CASSDPGQGTDTQYF. The V and J genes are TRBV6-1 and TRBJ2-3, with 9 bases identical to TRBD1. V was clipped by 3 bases and J by 3 bases; unmatched bases: 4. The CDR3 is made up of 15 amino acids. From germline, CDR1 is MNHNS and CDR2 SASEGT.

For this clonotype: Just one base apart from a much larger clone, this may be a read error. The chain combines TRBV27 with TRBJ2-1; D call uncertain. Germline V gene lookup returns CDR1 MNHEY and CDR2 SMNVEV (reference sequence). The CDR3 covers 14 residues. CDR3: CASGSFLPARERFF. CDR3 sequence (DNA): TGTGCCAGCGGTAGCTTCCTGCCCGCACGTGAGCGGTTCTTC.